There are many counts of the clone carrying this T cell receptor beta chain. As yet, its antigen is unknown. Researchers amplified the TCR beta CDR3 regions from RNA transcripts. First-round RT-PCR with HTBI primers amplified the TCR CDR3 region. Each CDR3 protein is one row after TCRdb ran MiXCR on the multiplex PCR reads. The data contain hundreds of thousands of distinct CDR3 sequences, around 20% of them seen just once; the ten biggest clones take up approximately 30%. The CDR3 loop spans 13 amino acids. Germline V gene lookup returns CDR1 SGHTA and CDR2 FQGNSA. V gave up 5 bases and J gave up 0 bases, with 8 bases separating them. This sample was included in a study of T cells in Graves' hyperthyroidism and ophthalmopathy. The overall study: Peripheral blood was drawn at first diagnosis, prior to all treatment.

Overall study results and limits: Most clonotypes expanded in thyroid above 0.001 were likewise present in blood. A median about 6.5 months before onset, the model predicted ophthalmopathy.

The sequence came from a man in his thirties or forties with Graves' ophthalmopathy. Source material: blood. The chain uses TRBV7-2 and TRBJ2-7, with D uncertain. This chain's CDR3 is CASSPQSSYEQYF. CDR3 bases: TGTGCCAGCAGCCCTCAATCCTCCTACGAGCAGTACTTC.